This entry concerns a single TCR beta chain. This sample is part of a study of shared clonotypes between healthy human individuals. Sequencing used immunoSEQ multiplex PCR; TCRdb keeps in-frame clones, though not all of them. Of about 2.4 million clones in the sample, more than 85% were seen once. This CDR3 is 13 amino acids long. The V gene lost 3 bases and the J gene lost 9 bases, with 16 bases spanning the gap. Per the germline V gene, CDR1 is SQVTM and CDR2 is ANQGSEA. The receptor's source is a young man in good health. Some clones in this sample may be carry-over from other donors' samples. The specimen was naive CD4+ T cells from PBMCs. Indicated subset: CD45RA+ positively selected. V is TRBV29-1 and J is TRBJ2-3, with D possibly matching TRBD2 (5 bases). The CDR3, as DNA: TGCAGCGTTGATAATCTCGGGCTAGCAACGCAGTATTTT. Its translation: CSVDNLGLATQYF.